The T cell receptor beta chain under discussion was sequenced for a study of graft-versus-host responses after intestinal transplantation. Study at large: Multivisceral, liver-intestinal, or isolated intestinal transplants were received by the recipients. Every one of the recipients received anti-thymocyte globulin induction and afterwards took tacrolimus and steroids for roughly 3 years. Study observations and caveats: Subjects displaying graft-donor T cell macrochimerism possessed elevated graft-versus-host to host-versus-graft clonal ratios inside allografts. GvH clones surfaced in recipient marrow, some emerging earlier in ileum or blood.

Germline CDR1 and CDR2: SGHRS and YFSETQ. This CDR3 has 15 amino acids. J lost 2 bases, V lost 0 bases, and 4 bases had no gene match. Using immunoSEQ multiplex PCR, the repertoire was profiled, and TCRdb retains in-frame clones only, with some absent. In the table there are tens of thousands of clones, around 84% of which are singletons. Comments on this clone: What it binds is not known.

Sequenced here: unstimulated CD4+ T cells sorted from spleen or lymph node cells, sampled before transplant. The genes are TRBV5-1 and TRBJ2-5; 7 positions match TRBD1. The clonotype comes from a human donor who was the organ donor for an intestinal transplant. CDR3 nucleotides: TGCGCCAGCAGCTTGGAAAGCAGGGGGCAAGAGACCCAGTACTTC. This translates into CASSLESRGQETQYF.